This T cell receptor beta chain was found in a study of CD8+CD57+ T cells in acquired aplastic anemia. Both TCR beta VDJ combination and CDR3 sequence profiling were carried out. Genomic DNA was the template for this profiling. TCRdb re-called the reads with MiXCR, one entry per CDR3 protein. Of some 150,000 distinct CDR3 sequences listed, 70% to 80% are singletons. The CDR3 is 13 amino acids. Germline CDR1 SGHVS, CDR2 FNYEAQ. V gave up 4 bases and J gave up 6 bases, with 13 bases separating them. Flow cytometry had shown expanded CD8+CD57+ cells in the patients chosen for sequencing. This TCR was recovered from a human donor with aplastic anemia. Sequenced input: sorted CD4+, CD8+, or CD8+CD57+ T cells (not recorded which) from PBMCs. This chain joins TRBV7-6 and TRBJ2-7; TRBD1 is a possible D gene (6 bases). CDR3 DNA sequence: TGTGCCAGCAGCTCCAGACAGGATGGCGAGCAGTACTTC. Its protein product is CASSSRQDGEQYF.